This paragraph reports one T cell receptor beta chain. Its antigen is unknown. This entry is derived from a study of Ad26.COV2.S vaccination and SARS-CoV-2 variants. Turning to the study itself: Intramuscular Ad26.COV2.S at 5x10^10 or 1x10^11 viral particles.

The data were produced by immunoSEQ multiplex PCR, yet TCRdb's version contains in-frame clones alone and is incomplete. The repertoire consists of hundreds of thousands of clones, with less than 90% occurring once and the leading ten covering 6.4%. This CDR3 is built from 13 residues. Trimming stripped 3 bases from V and 3 bases from J, with 8 bases between. CDR1 and CDR2 from the germline V gene are MNHEY and SMNVEV (reference sequence). Documented treatment: around 19 received Ad26.COV2.S at low or high dose, single or two shots; five or six received placebo; per-sample allocation not given. Collection of the samples took place on day 63 after the first injection of vaccine or placebo. In the vaccine, an Ad26 vector expressed the SARS-CoV-2 spike of the Wuhan strain. Whole-study findings and limits: Total T cell responses were possibly underestimated by TCR breadth and depth analyses.

The clonotype originates from a person between 18 and 65 years old who received the Ad26.COV2.S COVID-19 vaccine or a placebo. The chain recombines TRBV27 with TRBJ1-2, with D unresolved. This specimen consisted of peripheral blood, obtained in a trial of Ad26.COV2.S vaccine versus placebo. The DNA of the CDR3 is TGTGCCAGCAGTTTCATAAATTACTATGGCTACACCTTC. It is translated as CASSFINYYGYTF.